This entry features one TCR beta chain sequence. The antigen this receptor binds is unknown. No base-level quality is on record; no much larger clone is a single base apart. The trim is 4 bases for V and 9 bases for J, with a gap of 17 bases between the germline ends. Per the germline V gene, SGDLS is the CDR1 and YYNGEE is the CDR2. Measured from the cysteine to the phenylalanine, the CDR3 is 15 residues long. Only CDR3 DNA is held: 45 bases, read in frame from base 1. The data were obtained in a study of cytomegalovirus exposure and HLA in healthy donors (dated by TCRdb to 2016 to 2017). For the wider study: According to a later analysis, one platform produced both the approximately 110 validation repertoires and the 730 or so repertoires of the first cohort. The study was designed to test whether signatures of past pathogen exposure could be identified by cataloging public T cell receptors. Besides the first cohort of approximately 670 subjects, a separate validation cohort made up of over 100 different subjects was used. The study combined high-throughput TCR immunosequencing, statistical association of individual TCRs with disease status, and machine learning to predict cytomegalovirus infection status.

Paper-wide results and their limitations: Most TCR sequences were seen in very few donors, while some public TCRs were found in many individuals. It was suggested by the authors that the approach could potentially be generalized to other disease states and immunological phenotypes. The study listed approximately 150 TCR beta chains as associated with cytomegalovirus. A later analysis had no HLA typing for the validation cohort, so co-occurrence there was scored across all 110 or so repertoires. In vitro tests confirmed that three of the cytomegalovirus-associated TCR beta chains recognize cytomegalovirus antigens. The classifier was reported to diagnose cytomegalovirus status with high specificity and sensitivity in both the original cohort and the validation cohort. Of the cluster scores, about 94% were above 0 in a later analysis, which found that TCRs clustered in the first cohort also tended to co-occur in the roughly 130 validation repertoires.

Library prep was done by the immunoSEQ multiplex PCR assay. In the authors' own workflow: A statistical classification framework was built for diagnosing cytomegalovirus status from the catalog of TCR beta chain sequences. This immuneACCESS table, as held by TCRdb, lists in-frame sequences with V and J called but not all clones. Of the missing ones, under half trace to an unresolved V gene in checked studies; the others have no known cause. The V and J calls and clone size are taken from that table; D and trimming were inferred from the DNA. This sample gives 98,000 or so clones in total; around 85% of them show up just once. 3% to 3.5% of the sample lies in the top ten. Separate from the roughly 650-subject first cohort, the validation cohort of over 90 subjects was the group to which the donors belonged.

The specimen was PBMCs. The chain employs TRBV9 and TRBJ1-6; the D segment cannot be called with confidence. This TCR was sampled from a woman aged 18-29 years in good health and CMV-seronegative. The base sequence is TGTGCCAGCAGCCCCGGCACGGAGAGGATTTCACCCCTCCACTTT. Its protein reads: CASSPGTERISPLHF.